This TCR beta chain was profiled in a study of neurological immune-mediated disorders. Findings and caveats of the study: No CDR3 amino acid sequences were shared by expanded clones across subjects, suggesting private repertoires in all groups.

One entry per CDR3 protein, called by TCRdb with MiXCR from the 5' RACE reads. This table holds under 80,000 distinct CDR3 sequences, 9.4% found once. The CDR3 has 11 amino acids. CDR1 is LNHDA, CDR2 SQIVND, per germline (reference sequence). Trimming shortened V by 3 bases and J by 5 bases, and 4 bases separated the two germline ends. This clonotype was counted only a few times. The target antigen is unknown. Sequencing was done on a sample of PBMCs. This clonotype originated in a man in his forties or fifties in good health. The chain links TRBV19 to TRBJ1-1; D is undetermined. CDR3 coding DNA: TGTGCCAGTAGTATGTGGACTGAAGCTTTCTTT. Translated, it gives CASSMWTEAFF.